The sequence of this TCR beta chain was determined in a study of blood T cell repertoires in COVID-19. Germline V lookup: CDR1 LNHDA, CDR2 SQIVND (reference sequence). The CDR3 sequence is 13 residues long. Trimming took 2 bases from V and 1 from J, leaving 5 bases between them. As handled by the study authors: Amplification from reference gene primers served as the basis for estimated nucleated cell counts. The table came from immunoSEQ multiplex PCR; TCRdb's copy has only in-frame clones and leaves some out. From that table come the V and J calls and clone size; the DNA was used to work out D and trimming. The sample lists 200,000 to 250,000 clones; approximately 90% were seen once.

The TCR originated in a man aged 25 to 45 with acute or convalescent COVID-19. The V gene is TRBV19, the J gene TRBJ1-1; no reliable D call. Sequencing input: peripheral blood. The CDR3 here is CASSINRNTEAFF. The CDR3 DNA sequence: TGTGCCAGTAGTATAAACAGGAACACTGAAGCTTTCTTT.